The clone carrying this T cell receptor (beta chain) was seen at least ten times. No antigen is known for it. From germline, CDR1 is DFQATT and CDR2 SNEGSKA (reference sequence). J was trimmed by 6 bases and V by 6 bases; bases with no gene match: 12. The CDR3 runs to 15 residues. In TCRdb, the 5' RACE reads were re-called with MiXCR into one record per CDR3 protein. This sample has 410,000 or so distinct CDR3 sequences, with less than 20% found just once. This entry comes from a study of identical twins. Overall study results and limits: Without tracking the same donors, conclusions rested on cross-sectional statistical analysis. Reduced insertions were recorded for abundant cord blood beta clonotypes, with no such pattern in memory repertoires.

The rearrangement uses TRBV20-1 and TRBJ1-5; TRBD1 aligns across 9 bases. Sequenced input: naive T cells sorted from blood. The sequence was collected from a man aged 50 to 60 in good health. The CDR3 protein is CSAYSTGGFGQPQHF. The CDR3 DNA follows: TGCAGTGCATACTCGACAGGGGGTTTTGGTCAGCCCCAGCATTTT.